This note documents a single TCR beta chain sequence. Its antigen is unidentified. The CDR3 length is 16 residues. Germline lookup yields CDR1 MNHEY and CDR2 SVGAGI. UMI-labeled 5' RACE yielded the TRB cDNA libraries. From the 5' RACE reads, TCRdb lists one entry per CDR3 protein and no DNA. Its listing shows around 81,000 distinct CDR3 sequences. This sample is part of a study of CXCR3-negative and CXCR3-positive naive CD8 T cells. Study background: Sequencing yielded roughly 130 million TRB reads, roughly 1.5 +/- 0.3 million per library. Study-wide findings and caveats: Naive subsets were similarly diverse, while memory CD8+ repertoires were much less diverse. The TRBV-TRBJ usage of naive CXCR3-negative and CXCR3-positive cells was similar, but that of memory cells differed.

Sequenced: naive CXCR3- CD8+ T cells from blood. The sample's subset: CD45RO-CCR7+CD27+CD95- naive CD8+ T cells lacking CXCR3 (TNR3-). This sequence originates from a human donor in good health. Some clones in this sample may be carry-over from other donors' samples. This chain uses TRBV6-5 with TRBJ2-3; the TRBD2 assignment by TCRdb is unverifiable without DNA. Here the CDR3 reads CASSYSPGLGADTQYF.